The 10 T cell receptor beta chains in this list originate from one sample, sequenced in a study of blood T cell dynamics during melanoma immunotherapy. Time point reported: week 3, after first cycle of checkpoint inhibitor. Data came from immunoSEQ multiplex PCR; TCRdb stores just in-frame clones and leaves some out. The sample lists around 13,000 clones; around 91% were seen once. This specimen was effector memory CD8+ T cells from blood, taken from a patient treated with checkpoint blockade. These receptor sequences come from a human donor with melanoma.

The chain couples TRBV5-5 to TRBJ2-2, with unresolved D. The CDR3 loop spans 15 amino acids. V dropped 1 base and J dropped 1 base, with 8 bases sitting between them. Germline values: CDR1 SGHKS, CDR2 YYEKEE (reference sequence). The CDR3 here is CASSLSKMNTGELFF. CDR3 DNA: TGTGCCAGCAGCTTGTCTAAAATGAACACCGGGGAGCTGTTTTTT.

CDR3 sequence (DNA): TGTGCCAGCAGCGTAACAGGGTCCGGGGCCAACGTCCTGACTTTC. Translating it yields CASSVTGSGANVLTF. The chain links TRBV9 to TRBJ2-6; D is perhaps TRBD1 (6 bases). V lost 1 base to trimming and J lost 4 bases, with 9 bases between them. Germline values: CDR1 SGDLS, CDR2 YYNGEE. CDR3 length equals 15 residues.

V usage is TRBV19 and J usage is TRBJ2-1; no clear D gene. This CDR3 contains 14 residues. CDR1 and CDR2 from the germline V gene are LNHDA and SQIVND (reference sequence). Trimming took 1 base from V and 9 from J, leaving 13 bases between them. CDR3 sequence reads: CASSIVNNFGEQFF. The DNA for the CDR3 is TGTGCCAGTAGTATAGTAAATAATTTCGGTGAGCAGTTCTTC.

This rearrangement joins TRBV6-1 to TRBJ2-5; no firm D call. The J call is in doubt because the DNA end fits TRBJ2-7 better. Germline-derived CDR1 and CDR2 are MNHNS and SASEGT. The CDR3 is made up of 14 amino acids. CDR3 protein: CASKNTHSSYEQYF. In nucleotides, the CDR3 is TGTGCCAGCAAAAACACACACAGCTCCTACGAGCAGTACTTC.

This clone came up once. This chain links TRBV9 with TRBJ1-5, with D perhaps TRBD1 (5 bases). Germline values: CDR1 SGDLS, CDR2 YYNGEE. Trimming cost V 6 bases and J 3 bases, with 16 bases left between them. CDR3 length equals 15 residues. CDR3 DNA sequence: TGTGCCAGCAACCCTGGGGGGGTTCCCAATCAGCCCCAGCATTTT. Its translation: CASNPGGVPNQPQHF.

This sequence joins TRBV7-2 and TRBJ2-7; no clear D gene. V lost 8 bases to trimming and J lost 2 bases, with 7 bases between them. CDR1 and CDR2 (germline): SGHTA, FQGNSA. The CDR3 has 11 amino acids. CDR3 DNA: TGTGCCAGCGGAAACCCCTACGAGCAGTACTTC. Residues: CASGNPYEQYF.

The chain recombines TRBV4-3 with TRBJ2-7; maybe TRBD2 (5 bases). In germline, CDR1 is LGHNA, CDR2 YSLEER. CDR3 length equals 14 residues. V gave up 4 bases and J gave up 2 bases, with 12 bases separating them. CDR3 loop: CASSLWFGTYEQYF. The CDR3 coding sequence is TGCGCCAGCAGCCTGTGGTTCGGGACCTACGAGCAGTACTTC.

The chain is built from TRBV2 and TRBJ1-2, with D maybe TRBD1 (5 bases). V was shortened by 5 bases and J by 0 bases, with 13 bases between the two germline ends. CDR3 length equals 15 residues. CDR1 is SNHLY, CDR2 FYNNEI, per germline. The CDR3 sequence is CASSLAGRANYGYTF. The CDR3 nucleotides are TGTGCCAGCAGTCTCGCAGGGAGAGCTAACTATGGCTACACCTTC. Together with reference TRBV2 and TRBJ1-2, the CDR3 gives the full variable domain: EPEVTQTPSHQVTQMGQEVILRCVPISNHLYFYWYRQILGQKVEFLVSFYNNEISEKSEIFDDQFSVERPDGSNFTLKIRSTKLEDSAMYFCASSLAGRANYGYTFGSGTRLTVV.

The chain combines TRBV5-1 with TRBJ2-7, with D perhaps TRBD1 (6 bases). Germline CDR1 is SGHRS and CDR2 is YFSETQ. CDR3 size: 14 residues. V was shortened by 3 bases and J by 2 bases, with 12 bases between the two germline ends. The CDR3 nucleotides are TGCGCCAGCAGCTCCAGGGGCCTACCCTACGAGCAGTACTTC. Its protein is CASSSRGLPYEQYF.

This clone was seen once. The chain joins TRBV7-9 to TRBJ2-7; D is possibly TRBD1 (6 bases). The length of the CDR3 is 14 residues. Per germline, CDR1 SEHNR and CDR2 FQNEAQ (reference sequence). With 5 bases removed from V and 2 bases from J, the gap between germline ends came to 13 bases. CDR3 region: CASSQLQGTYEQYF. DNA for the CDR3: TGTGCCAGCAGCCAACTACAGGGCACCTACGAGCAGTACTTC.